What follows describes a single TCR beta chain. Reverse transcription used about 0.45 to 1 ug RNA and random hexamers. TCRdb recomputed calls from the immunoSEQ multiplex PCR reads with MiXCR, one row per CDR3 protein. The repertoire holds fewer than 85,000 distinct CDR3 sequences, with about 94% as singletons. The entry originates in a study of CD8 T cells in Susac syndrome. Between the trimmed V and J ends, which lost 7 bases and 5 bases, there was a span of 17 bases. This CDR3 region has 14 residues. The sample taken for sequencing was CD8+ T cells from PBMCs. The source of this sequence is a human donor with multiple sclerosis. The chain couples TRBV12-3 or TRBV12-4 to TRBJ1-1; perhaps TRBD1 as D (5 bases). The CDR3 DNA reads as TGTGCCAGCACCCTTTCCCAGGGCGGGACTGAAGCTTTCTTT. This gives the protein CASTLSQGGTEAFF.